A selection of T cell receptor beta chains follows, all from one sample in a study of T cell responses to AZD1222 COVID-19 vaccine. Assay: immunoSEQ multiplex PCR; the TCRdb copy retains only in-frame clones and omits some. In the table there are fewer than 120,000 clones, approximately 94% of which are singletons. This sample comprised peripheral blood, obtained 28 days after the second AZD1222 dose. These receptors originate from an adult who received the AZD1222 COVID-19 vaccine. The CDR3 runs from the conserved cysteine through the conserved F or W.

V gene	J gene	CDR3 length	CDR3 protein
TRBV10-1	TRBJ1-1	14	CASSYGTGRSEAFF
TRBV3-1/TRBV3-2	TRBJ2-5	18	CASRARASGGAVRETQYF
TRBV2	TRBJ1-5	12	CASSVLNQPQHF
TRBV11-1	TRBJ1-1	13	CASSLGARTEAFF
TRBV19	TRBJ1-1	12	CASLYGGTEAFF
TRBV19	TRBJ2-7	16	CASSSGTGTPPYEQYF
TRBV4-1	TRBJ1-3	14	CASSRGSSGNTIYF
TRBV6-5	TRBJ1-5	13	CASRTGTGQPQHF
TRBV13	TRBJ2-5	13	CASSSGLGETQYF
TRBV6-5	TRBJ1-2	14	CASSYSGSGYGYTF
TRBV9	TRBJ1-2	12	CASSADSYGYTF
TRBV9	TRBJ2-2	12	CASSPISGELFF
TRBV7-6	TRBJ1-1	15	CASSLGGALNTEAFF
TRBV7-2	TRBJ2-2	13	CASSFTGAGELFF
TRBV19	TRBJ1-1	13	CASSIAENTEAFF
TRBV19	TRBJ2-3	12	CASSITPDTQYF
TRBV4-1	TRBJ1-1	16	CASSQGRQLMNTEAFF
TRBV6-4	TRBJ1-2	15	CASSDPRYTNYGYTF
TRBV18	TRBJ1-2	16	CASSPGQGAIRYGYTF
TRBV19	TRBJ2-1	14	CAISSGGPYNEQFF
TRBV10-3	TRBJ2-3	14	CAIKTETSTDTQYF
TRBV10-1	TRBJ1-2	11	CASTKTPGYTF
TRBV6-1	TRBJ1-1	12	CASSDNRRGAFF
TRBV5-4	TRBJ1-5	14	CASSLGGGNQPQHF
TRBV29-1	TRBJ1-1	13	CSVEVQDATEAFF
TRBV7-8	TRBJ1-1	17	CASSLAFVGVEDTEAFF
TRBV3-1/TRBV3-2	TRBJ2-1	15	CASSQDSVSYNEQFF
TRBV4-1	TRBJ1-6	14	CASSQVQTNSPLHF